This T cell receptor beta chain was obtained from a study of CD8+ T cells in alopecia areata. Study-wide background: The SALT score measured affected scalp surface percentage in treated patients.

There are 15 residues in the CDR3. The junction had 7 bases not matched to a gene; V was cut back by 0 bases and J by 8 bases. CDR1 is ENHRY and CDR2 is SYGVKD in the germline V gene. Once RNA had been extracted, it was reverse transcribed into cDNA to act as the sequencing template. Profiling relied on immunoSEQ multiplex PCR, and the TCRdb table lists in-frame clones only, not all of them. The data show 120,000 or so clones, with 61% seen just once and around 5.7% held by the top ten. Treatment of the sample: oral pan-JAK inhibitor, 5-10 mg twice daily. PBMCs yielded sorted CD4+ and CD8+ T cells. Sample: CD4+ T cells sorted from blood, taken at week 4, from a patient treated with tofacitinib. This rearrangement joins TRBV10-3 to TRBJ2-4; 7 bases are a match to TRBD1. This TCR came from a human donor with alopecia areata. The CDR3 sequence: CAISESTGSVDIQYF. CDR3 nucleotide sequence: TGTGCCATCAGTGAGTCGACAGGGAGTGTCGACATTCAGTACTTC.